One and the same sample provided the 3 T cell receptor beta chains below, sequenced in a study of cytomegalovirus exposure and HLA in healthy donors (dated by TCRdb to the late 2010s). Library preparation was by the immunoSEQ multiplex PCR assay. For the multiplex PCR, a mixture combining 60 forward primers for TCR Vbeta segments and 13 reverse primers for TCR Jbeta segments was used. In its TCRdb copy, this immuneACCESS table keeps in-frame sequences only and misses some clones. Where compared with another copy, unresolved V genes explain less than half of these, and the others have no known cause. The sample table shows about 78,000 clones, and less than 75% are seen once. Clones ranked in the top ten supply around 5.8% of the sample. The sample was PBMCs. These receptors came from a man aged 25 to 40 in good health and CMV-seropositive.

The chain links TRBV28 to TRBJ2-7, with 7 bases matching TRBD1. The CDR3 loop spans 15 amino acids. Germline CDR1 and CDR2: MDHEN and SYDVKM. V shed 5 bases and J 3 bases; nucleotides not matched to a gene: 10. CDR3 amino acids: CASSKLTGAGYEQYF. DNA of the CDR3: TGTGCCAGCAGTAAACTAACAGGGGCGGGCTACGAGCAGTACTTC.

This clone has just a few counts. One end of the junction varies from germline; a read error may be responsible. The genes are TRBV5-5 and TRBJ1-1; the D gene is possibly TRBD1 (5 bases). This CDR3 comprises 16 residues. Germline-derived CDR1 and CDR2 are SGHKS and YYEKEE (reference sequence). The CDR3 region has the DNA TGTGCCAGCAGGTTGGGCCCTGGGGGGTCCAACACTGAAGCTTTCTTT. Its translation is CASRLGPGGSNTEAFF.

This clone was picked up a small number of times. The chain couples TRBV27 to TRBJ2-7, with D perhaps TRBD2 (6 bases). V was pared by 6 bases and J by 5 bases, with 20 bases between. CDR3 length: 15 amino acids. Germline V gene data show CDR1 as MNHEY and CDR2 as SMNVEV (reference sequence). In DNA form, the CDR3 reads TGTGCCAGCAGCTCCGATGGCTCCCGGGGGAACGAGCAGTACTTC. Translation gives CASSSDGSRGNEQYF.